This TCR beta chain was found in a study of blood T cell repertoires in COVID-19. Repertoires were generated with immunoSEQ multiplex PCR, while TCRdb's copy carries only in-frame clones and drops some. The sample lists 150,000 or so clones, 85% to 95% occurring once. Trimming at V came to 1 base and at J to 2 bases, leaving 2 bases not matched to a gene. The germline gives CDR1 MNHEY, CDR2 SVGEGT. The CDR3 loop spans 15 amino acids. This clone was seen just once. This chain joins TRBV6-2 or TRBV6-3 and TRBJ2-5; the match to TRBD2 covers 9 bases. This receptor was obtained from a woman in her sixties with COVID-19, enrolled during active disease. Sequenced sample: peripheral blood. CDR3 nucleotide sequence: TGTGCCAGCAGTTACTGGCGGGGGGGGCAAGAGACCCAGTACTTC. Translation: CASSYWRGGQETQYF.